These 27 T cell receptor beta chains were sequenced from one sample in a study of neoadjuvant anti-PD-1 for oral cavity cancer. Only in-frame clones appear in the TCRdb table, and some are missing; sequencing was by immunoSEQ multiplex PCR. The data contain 14,000 or so clones, about 76% of them singletons. Time point noted: after neoadjuvant nivolumab, at surgical resection. This specimen consisted of PBMCs, obtained after nivolumab (anti-PD-1) treatment. All receptors derive from a person aged 35 to 85 with oral cavity squamous cell carcinoma.

The CDR3 sequence: CASRGQGGSYEQYF. The CDR3 DNA follows: TGCGCCAGCAGGGGACAGGGAGGATCCTACGAGCAGTACTTC. The chain is built from TRBV10-2 and TRBJ2-7, with 9 bases aligning to TRBD1. The CDR3 spans 14 residues. Germline values: CDR1 WSHSY, CDR2 SAAADI. V was pared by 6 bases and J by 1 base, with 4 bases of the junction left unmatched.

The chain couples TRBV2 to TRBJ2-1; 7 bases fit TRBD1. Germline loops: CDR1 SNHLY, CDR2 FYNNEI. The CDR3 length is 15 residues. The V gene end was trimmed by 6 bases and the J gene end by 4 bases; junction bases not matched to a gene: 9. CDR3 sequence reads: CASSRDRVEYNEQFF. The DNA of the CDR3 is TGTGCCAGCAGCCGAGACAGGGTTGAGTACAATGAGCAGTTCTTC.

The rearrangement joins TRBV5-4 to TRBJ2-7; 10 bases align to TRBD2. The CDR3 is 15 amino acids. CDR1 and CDR2 from the germline V gene are SGHNT and YYREEE (reference sequence). V shed 2 bases and J 2 bases; nucleotides not matched to a gene: 4. CDR3 in DNA: TGTGCCAGCAGCTTTTGGGGGACTAGCGCCTACGAGCAGTACTTC. Protein sequence: CASSFWGTSAYEQYF.

This chain uses TRBV5-4 with TRBJ2-5, with no clear D. The CDR3 spans 13 residues. Deletions cut 3 bases from V and 0 bases from J, with 6 bases between. The germline V gene encodes CDR1 SGHNT and CDR2 YYREEE (reference sequence). The CDR3 spells CASSSRDQETQYF. The CDR3 DNA reads as TGTGCCAGCAGCTCCCGGGACCAAGAGACCCAGTACTTC.

This clone has only one observation. The V gene is TRBV15, the J gene TRBJ2-1; 8 bases align to TRBD2. V lost 8 bases and J lost 2; bases outside the gene matches: 5. Germline V CDR1 and CDR2: LNHNV, YYDKDF (reference sequence). The CDR3 contains 14 residues. CDR3 DNA sequence: TGTGCCACCTCTCTAGCGGGCACCTACAATGAGCAGTTCTTC. Translation gives CATSLAGTYNEQFF.

The chain combines TRBV19 with TRBJ2-2; 7 bases align to TRBD1. V lost 1 base and J lost 6; bases outside the gene matches: 5. The CDR3 contains 15 residues. Germline CDR1 is LNHDA and CDR2 is SQIVND (reference sequence). DNA for the CDR3: TGTGCCAGTAGTATAGTGGCAGGGGGTGCCGGGGAGCTGTTTTTT. This codes for CASSIVAGGAGELFF.

This rearrangement joins TRBV7-6 to TRBJ2-2; 7 bases map to TRBD2. The CDR3 is made up of 17 amino acids. Looked up from germline, CDR1 is SGHVS and CDR2 is FNYEAQ. V gave up 6 bases and J gave up 6 bases; unmatched junction bases: 16. CDR3 in amino acids: CASSSSTGTIGSGELFF. The CDR3 region has the DNA TGTGCCAGCAGTTCTTCCACCGGGACTATCGGGTCCGGGGAGCTGTTTTTT.

The table lists this clone with a few counts. This chain connects TRBV10-2 to TRBJ1-5; 8 bases are shared with TRBD1. This CDR3 contains 13 residues. Trimming at V came to 7 bases and at J to 7 bases, leaving 6 bases not matched to a gene. Germline assignment: CDR1 WSHSY and CDR2 SAAADI. The CDR3 region has the DNA TGCGCCAGCATGAGTACAGGGGGACAGCCCCAGCATTTT. The encoded protein is CASMSTGGQPQHF.

V usage is TRBV19 and J usage is TRBJ2-6; D ambiguous. Trimming shortened V by 0 bases and J by 1 base, and 4 bases separated the two germline ends. Germline CDR1 is LNHDA and CDR2 is SQIVND (reference sequence). The CDR3 loop spans 15 amino acids. The chain's CDR3 is CASSIDSSGANVLTF. Here the CDR3 DNA reads TGTGCCAGTAGTATAGACAGTTCTGGGGCCAACGTCCTGACTTTC.

This clone was detected a few times. The chain has TRBV5-1 and TRBJ2-7; D is uncertain. Trimming cost V 3 bases and J 6 bases, with 10 bases left between them. The CDR3 is 12 residues long. Germline CDR1 SGHRS, CDR2 YFSETQ. In nucleotides, the CDR3 is TGCGCCAGCAGCTCGACTGTTTCCGAGCAGTACTTC. Translating gives CASSSTVSEQYF.

The chain has TRBV7-6 and TRBJ2-7; D uncertain. Germline V gene sequence: CDR1 SGHVS, CDR2 FNYEAQ. This CDR3 comprises 11 residues. Between the trimmed V and J ends, which lost 5 bases and 5 bases, there was a span of 7 bases. CDR3 in DNA: TGTGCCAGCAGCGACCTTAACGAGCAGTACTTC. This translates into CASSDLNEQYF.

This chain connects TRBV7-8 to TRBJ1-5, with D tentatively TRBD1 (6 bases). Per the germline V gene, CDR1 is SGHVS and CDR2 is FQNEAQ. Trimming took 2 bases from V and 4 from J, leaving 6 bases between them. CDR3 length equals 13 residues. CDR3 DNA sequence: TGTGCCAGCAGCTTAACAGGGAATCAGCCCCAGCATTTT. Its protein is CASSLTGNQPQHF.

V and J are TRBV6-5 and TRBJ2-7; weak D call: TRBD2 (5 bases). The V end was cut by 0 bases, the J end by 4 bases, with 7 bases between. Per germline, CDR1 MNHEY and CDR2 SVGAGI. The CDR3 runs 13 residues. The CDR3 protein is CASSYSRAYEQYF. For the CDR3, the DNA is TGTGCCAGCAGTTACTCGAGGGCTTACGAGCAGTACTTC.

This clone was observed once. The J gene is TRBJ2-3, the V gene TRBV9, with a weak D call TRBD1 (6 bases). V was shortened by 1 base and J by 0 bases, with 12 bases between the two germline ends. This CDR3 region has 16 residues. Germline V gives CDR1 SGDLS, CDR2 YYNGEE. The CDR3: CASSVMLGASTDTQYF. CDR3 DNA sequence: TGTGCCAGCAGCGTAATGCTGGGGGCGAGCACAGATACGCAGTATTTT.

This chain links TRBV15 with TRBJ1-2; D possibly corresponds to TRBD1 (6 bases). CDR1 LNHNV and CDR2 YYDKDF come from the germline V gene (reference sequence). V was shortened by 1 base and J by 2 bases, with 14 bases between the two germline ends. CDR3 length: 16 residues. CDR3 residues: CATSRGRGADNYGYTF. The CDR3 DNA reads TGTGCCACCAGCAGAGGACGGGGGGCGGACAACTATGGCTACACCTTC.

The rearrangement joins TRBV11-3 to TRBJ2-7; a possible D gene is TRBD1 (5 bases). Looked up from germline, CDR1 is SGHNT and CDR2 is YENEEA. V gave up 5 bases and J gave up 6 bases, with 20 bases separating them. The CDR3 has 15 residues. The CDR3 sequence: CASSPGLQGFTEQYF. In DNA form, the CDR3 reads TGTGCCAGCAGCCCCGGTCTTCAGGGCTTCACCGAGCAGTACTTC.

The V call is TRBV18, the J call TRBJ2-1; D possibly corresponds to TRBD2 (6 bases). Germline CDR1 KGHSH, CDR2 LQKENI. CDR3 size: 15 residues. V was clipped by 2 bases and J by 7 bases, with 15 bases between them. Here the CDR3 DNA reads TGTGCCAGCTCACCAGGCGAGGGCCGGGGGAATGAGCAGTTCTTC. Translated, it gives CASSPGEGRGNEQFF. Variable domain in full (rest from reference TRBV18 and TRBJ2-1): NAGVMQNPRHLVRRRGQEARLRCSPMKGHSHVYWYRQLPEEGLKFMVYLQKENIIDESGMPKERFSAEFPKEGPSILRIQQVVRGDSAAYFCASSPGEGRGNEQFFGPGTRLTVL.

This clone was seen once. In DNA, the CDR3 is TGTGCCAGCCTGAGAGGGGGAAACACTGAAGCTTTCTTT. Translated: CASLRGGNTEAFF. The V and J genes are TRBV2 and TRBJ1-1; tentative D call: TRBD1 (6 bases). From germline, CDR1 is SNHLY and CDR2 FYNNEI. V dropped 8 bases and J dropped 2 bases, with 12 bases sitting between them. CDR3 length equals 13 residues.

This chain connects TRBV5-1 to TRBJ2-7; 9 nucleotides match TRBD1. This CDR3 has 14 residues. V trimming: 4 bases; J trimming: 3 bases; junction bases outside the gene matches: 5. CDR1 is SGHRS, CDR2 YFSETQ, per germline. CDR3 loop: CASSQGQGVYEQYF. The CDR3 DNA follows: TGCGCCAGCAGCCAGGGACAGGGAGTCTACGAGCAGTACTTC.

The V gene is TRBV7-8, the J gene TRBJ2-5, with 7 bases matching TRBD2. The better agreement between TRBJ2-7 and the DNA end casts doubt on the J call. The CDR3 is 13 amino acids. Germline V gene data show CDR1 as SGHVS and CDR2 as FQNEAQ. The CDR3 loop reads CASSPGLTYEQYF. The CDR3 coding sequence is TGTGCCAGCAGCCCGGGACTAACCTACGAGCAGTACTTC.

V and J are TRBV9 and TRBJ2-3; D is uncertain. The V end lost 3 bases, the J end lost 7 bases, and 6 bases lay between the germline ends. This CDR3 is 11 amino acids long. Germline V gene sequence: CDR1 SGDLS, CDR2 YYNGEE. The CDR3: CASSASHTQYF. Written as DNA, the CDR3 is TGTGCCAGCAGCGCATCTCATACGCAGTATTTT.

The V call is TRBV5-8, the J call TRBJ1-4; weak D call: TRBD1 (6 bases). The CDR3 covers 14 residues. V lost 0 bases and J 10 bases, leaving 13 bases between the germline ends. Germline loops: CDR1 SGHTS, CDR2 YDEGEE. CDR3 nucleotides: TGTGCCAGCAGCTTGGAACAGGGTGCAAGAAAACTGTTTTTT. Translated, it gives CASSLEQGARKLFF.

The rearrangement uses TRBV6-5 and TRBJ2-7, with D unclear. In germline, CDR1 is MNHEY, CDR2 SVGAGI. V dropped 5 bases and J dropped 2 bases, with 10 bases sitting between them. The CDR3 is 13 residues long. The CDR3 DNA sequence: TGTGCCAGCAGTCACCCATCCCCCTACGAGCAGTACTTC. This codes for CASSHPSPYEQYF.

This clone came up once. The chain carries TRBV5-4 and TRBJ1-1; D might be TRBD1 (5 bases). The CDR3 covers 14 residues. CDR1 SGHNT and CDR2 YYREEE come from the germline V gene (reference sequence). Between the trimmed V and J ends, which lost 4 bases and 0 bases, there was a span of 10 bases. The CDR3 DNA follows: TGTGCCAGCAGCCCCGGGACGGTGAACACTGAAGCTTTCTTT. Protein product: CASSPGTVNTEAFF.

DNA of the CDR3: TGTGCCAGCTCACCTTTGGGATCTAATGGCTACACCTTC. Translating gives CASSPLGSNGYTF. The chain couples TRBV18 to TRBJ1-2, with D uncertain. The CDR3 runs to 13 residues. CDR1 KGHSH and CDR2 LQKENI come from the germline V gene. V lost 3 bases and J lost 6, with 11 bases in between.

The chain uses TRBV30 and TRBJ1-2; tentatively, D is TRBD1 (6 bases). Germline lookup yields CDR1 GTSNPN and CDR2 SVGIG (reference sequence). Trimming took off 2 bases at V and 7 bases at J, with 14 bases between the two ends. The CDR3 runs to 13 residues. CDR3 residues: CAWSFQGSSGYTF. For the CDR3, the DNA is TGTGCCTGGAGTTTTCAGGGGTCGTCTGGCTACACCTTC.

The chain uses TRBV7-9 and TRBJ1-2; tentatively, D is TRBD1 (6 bases). This CDR3 has 14 residues. The germline V and J ends were trimmed by 4 bases and 6 bases, with 15 bases remaining between them. Germline V gene lookup returns CDR1 SEHNR and CDR2 FQNEAQ (reference sequence). The CDR3 DNA sequence: TGTGCCAGCAGCTCCTGGCCGGGGGCAGATGGCTACACCTTC. Translation: CASSSWPGADGYTF.